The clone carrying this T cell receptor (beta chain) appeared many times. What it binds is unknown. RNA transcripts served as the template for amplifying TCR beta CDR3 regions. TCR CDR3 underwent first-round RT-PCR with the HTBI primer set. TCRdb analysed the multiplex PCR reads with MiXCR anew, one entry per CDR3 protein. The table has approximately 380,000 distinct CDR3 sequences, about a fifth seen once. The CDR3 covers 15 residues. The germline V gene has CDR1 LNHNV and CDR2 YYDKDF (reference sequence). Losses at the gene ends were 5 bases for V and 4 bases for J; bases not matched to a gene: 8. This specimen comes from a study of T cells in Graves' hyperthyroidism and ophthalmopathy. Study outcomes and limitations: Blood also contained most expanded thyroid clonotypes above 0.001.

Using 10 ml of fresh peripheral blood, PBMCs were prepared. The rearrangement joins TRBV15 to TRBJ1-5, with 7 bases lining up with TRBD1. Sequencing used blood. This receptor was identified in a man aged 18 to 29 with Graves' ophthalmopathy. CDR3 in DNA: TGTGCCACCAGCGGACCGACAGGGTTTAATCAGCCCCAGCATTTT. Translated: CATSGPTGFNQPQHF.